Listed here are 13 T cell receptor beta chains from one sample, sequenced in a study of blood T cells in healthy people across ages. Sample-barcoded 5' priming and a J-beta primer mix drove a second PCR of about 7 to 11 cycles. TCRdb recomputed calls from the 5' RACE reads with MiXCR, one row per CDR3 protein. The sample has hundreds of thousands of distinct CDR3 sequences, around 31% seen once; the top ten hold roughly 14%. Specimen: blood. These receptors originate from a woman over 75 in good health.

The chain couples TRBV4-1 to TRBJ2-5; D might be TRBD1 (5 bases). CDR1 is MGHRA and CDR2 is YSYEKL in the germline V gene. There are 17 residues in the CDR3. Trimming pared 0 bases from V and 0 bases from J, leaving 14 bases between. In DNA, the CDR3 is TGCGCCAGCAGCCAAGATACTGACAGATTTTACCAAGAGACCCAGTACTTC. This sequence encodes CASSQDTDRFYQETQYF.

As regards this clonotype: A much larger clone differs from this one at a single base, so this may be a read error. This chain connects TRBV10-3 to TRBJ2-5, with D perhaps TRBD2 (5 bases). Germline lookup yields CDR1 ENHRY and CDR2 SYGVKD. CDR3 size: 14 residues. With 6 bases removed from V and 11 bases from J, the gap between germline ends came to 22 bases. In DNA form, the CDR3 reads TGTGCCATCAGGGACTCCACGGAATACAATGAGCAGTACTTC. It encodes CAIRDSTEYNEQYF.

This clonotype was detected many times. The chain employs TRBV6-5 and TRBJ1-2; no firm D call. The V and J ends lost 0 bases and 0 bases respectively, with 8 bases between them. The CDR3 runs to 15 residues. Per germline, CDR1 MNHEY and CDR2 SVGAGI. CDR3 in amino acids: CASSYSRAPNYGYTF. For the CDR3, the DNA is TGTGCCAGCAGTTACTCGCGGGCGCCTAACTATGGCTACACCTTC.

On this clonotype: A much larger clonotype is one base distant, so this may be a read error. The chain couples TRBV7-9 to TRBJ2-1; 8 bases line up with TRBD1. TRBJ2-7 matches the DNA end more closely, so the J call is doubtful. CDR1 and CDR2 from the germline V gene are SEHNR and FQNEAQ (reference sequence). The CDR3 consists of 16 residues. This chain's CDR3 is CAGSGHRGSSYNEQYF. The CDR3 DNA reads TGTGCCGGCAGCGGCCACAGGGGGAGCTCCTACAATGAGCAGTACTTC.

This clonotype was counted ten times or more. The chain has TRBV7-2 and TRBJ2-1; 9 bases line up with TRBD2. In germline, CDR1 is SGHTA, CDR2 FQGNSA. Unmatched junction bases numbered 6, after V lost 1 base and J lost 8 bases. The CDR3 loop spans 15 amino acids. The CDR3 nucleotides read TGTGCCAGCAGCTTAGATCTAGCGGGGTCTGATGAGCAGTTCTTC. This sequence encodes CASSLDLAGSDEQFF. Together with reference TRBV7-2 and TRBJ2-1, the CDR3 gives the full variable domain: GAGVSQSPSNKVTEKGKDVELRCDPISGHTALYWYRQSLGQGLEFLIYFQGNSAPDKSGLPSDRFSAERTGGSVSTLTIQRTQQEDSAVYLCASSLDLAGSDEQFFGPGTRLTVL.

This clonotype showed up many times. The CDR3 region is CASSLPYTDTQYF. CDR3 DNA: TGTGCCAGCAGCTTACCCTATACAGATACGCAGTATTTT. This sequence joins TRBV27 and TRBJ2-3; no clear D. The CDR3 covers 13 residues. V lost 6 bases and J 3 bases, leaving 10 bases between the germline ends. Germline CDR1 is MNHEY and CDR2 is SMNVEV (reference sequence).

This clonotype has a count of ten or more. CDR3 in DNA: TGTGCCAGCAGCGTAGAGGGGAACACCGGGGAGCTGTTTTTT. This gives the protein CASSVEGNTGELFF. The V call is TRBV9, the J call TRBJ2-2; D call uncertain. The CDR3 is 14 residues long. The germline V and J ends were trimmed by 0 bases and 1 base, with 4 bases remaining between them. Germline V gives CDR1 SGDLS, CDR2 YYNGEE.

This clonotype was seen ten or more times. V and J are TRBV20-1 and TRBJ2-5; D is ambiguous. V shed 3 bases and J shed 5 bases, with 7 bases lying between them. The CDR3 length is 11 residues. Per the germline V gene, CDR1 is DFQATT and CDR2 is SNEGSKA (reference sequence). CDR3 residues: CSASREETQYF. The CDR3 DNA reads as TGCAGTGCTAGTCGCGAGGAGACCCAGTACTTC.

This clonotype was picked up many times. The CDR3, as DNA: TGTGCCAGCAGTTTGCACGGTAGCGGGGGCGACGAGCAGTACTTC. Translated, it gives CASSLHGSGGDEQYF. The J gene is TRBJ2-7, the V gene TRBV12-3 or TRBV12-4, with 9 bases fitting TRBD2. The J segment lost 5 bases and the V segment lost 3 bases, leaving 8 bases of the junction unmatched. This CDR3 is built from 15 residues.

The sample holds many counts of this clonotype. The gene calls are TRBV7-9 and TRBJ1-2, with D uncertain. CDR3 length: 16 amino acids. CDR1 and CDR2 (germline): SEHNR, FQNEAQ (reference sequence). Trimming cost V 2 bases and J 3 bases, with 16 bases left between them. The CDR3 region is CASSLSRPTRDYGYTF. As DNA, the CDR3 is TGTGCCAGCAGCTTATCCAGGCCCACTAGGGACTATGGCTACACCTTC.

This clonotype was counted at least ten times. The chain has TRBV24-1 and TRBJ2-5; no reliable D call. The V end lost 9 bases, the J end lost 0 bases, and 13 bases lay between the germline ends. The germline V gene has CDR1 KGHDR and CDR2 SFDVKD. The CDR3 consists of 14 residues. The CDR3 sequence: CATSPEGNQETQYF. CDR3 sequence (DNA): TGTGCCACCTCCCCGGAAGGTAACCAAGAGACCCAGTACTTC.

This clonotype was observed a handful of times. This rearrangement joins TRBV5-6 to TRBJ1-6, with D uncertain. The CDR3 sequence is 14 residues long. Trimming removed 0 bases from V and 7 bases from J, with 8 bases in between. CDR1 and CDR2 from the germline V gene are SGHDT and YYEEEE. Written as DNA, the CDR3 is TGTGCCAGCAGCTTGGAGGGTACCAATTCACCCCTCCACTTT. Translated, it gives CASSLEGTNSPLHF.

The sample holds many counts of this clonotype. This chain links TRBV29-1 with TRBJ2-1, with D uncertain. This CDR3 is built from 12 residues. Deletions cut 3 bases from V and 9 bases from J, with 12 bases between. Germline lookup yields CDR1 SQVTM and CDR2 ANQGSEA. CDR3 region: CSVDRQAGEQFF. For the CDR3, the DNA is TGCAGCGTTGATCGGCAGGCCGGTGAGCAGTTCTTC.